This T cell receptor beta chain was sequenced in a study of T cells in localized non-small cell lung cancer. The study's findings and limits: Adjacent lung had a median roughly 53 of the 100 largest tumor clones. Uninvolved neighboring lung showed the greatest T cell clonality, exceeding tumor.

Germline CDR1 reads MNHEY; CDR2 reads SMNVEV (reference sequence). Trimming removed 5 bases at V and 2 bases at J, with 10 bases between. The CDR3 loop spans 13 amino acids. On this clone itself: As yet, its antigen is unknown.

Repertoires were generated with immunoSEQ multiplex PCR, while TCRdb's copy carries only in-frame clones and drops some. Of 35,000 to 45,000 clones in the sample, 88% were seen once. This sequence originates from a female donor at least 60 years old with stage I squamous cell lung carcinoma. The chain links TRBV27 to TRBJ2-7; D gene uncertain. The sequenced sample was peripheral blood, obtained before any cancer treatment. CDR3 nucleotides: TGTGCCAGCAGTCGAGGACCCGCCTACGAGCAGTACTTC. Its protein is CASSRGPAYEQYF.